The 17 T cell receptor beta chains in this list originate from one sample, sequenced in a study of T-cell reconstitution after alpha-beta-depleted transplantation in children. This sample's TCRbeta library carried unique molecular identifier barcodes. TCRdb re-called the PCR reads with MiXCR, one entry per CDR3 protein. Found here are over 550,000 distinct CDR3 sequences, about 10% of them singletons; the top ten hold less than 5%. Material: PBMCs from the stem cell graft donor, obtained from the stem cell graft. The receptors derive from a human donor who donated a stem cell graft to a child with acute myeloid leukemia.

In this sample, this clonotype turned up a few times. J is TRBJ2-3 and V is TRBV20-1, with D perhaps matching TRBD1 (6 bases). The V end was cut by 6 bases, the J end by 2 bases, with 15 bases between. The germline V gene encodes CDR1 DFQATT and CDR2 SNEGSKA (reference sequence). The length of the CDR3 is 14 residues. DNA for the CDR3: TGCAGTGCCCCGAAACAGGGTCCCACAGATACGCAGTATTTT. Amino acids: CSAPKQGPTDTQYF.

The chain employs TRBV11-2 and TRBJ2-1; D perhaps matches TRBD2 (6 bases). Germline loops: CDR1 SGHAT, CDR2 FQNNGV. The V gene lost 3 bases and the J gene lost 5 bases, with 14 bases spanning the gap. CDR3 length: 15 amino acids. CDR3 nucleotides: TGTGCCAGCAGCTTGGCGGCGGGAAGGGACAATGAGCAGTTCTTC. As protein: CASSLAAGRDNEQFF.

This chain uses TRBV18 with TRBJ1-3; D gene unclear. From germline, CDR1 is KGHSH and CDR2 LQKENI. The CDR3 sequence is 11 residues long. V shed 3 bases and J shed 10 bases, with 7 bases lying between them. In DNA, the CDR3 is TGTGCCAGCTCACCCCTGGGAACCATATATTTT. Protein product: CASSPLGTIYF.

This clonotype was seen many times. In nucleotides, the CDR3 is TGTGCCAGCACGGTGCCAGGACGTAGCTCCTACGAGCAGTACTTC. This encodes CASTVPGRSSYEQYF. J is TRBJ2-7 and V is TRBV28; D is ambiguous. Germline V gene sequence: CDR1 MDHEN, CDR2 SYDVKM. The CDR3 loop spans 15 amino acids. The ends were cut back, 7 bases at V and 0 bases at J, with 16 bases in the middle.

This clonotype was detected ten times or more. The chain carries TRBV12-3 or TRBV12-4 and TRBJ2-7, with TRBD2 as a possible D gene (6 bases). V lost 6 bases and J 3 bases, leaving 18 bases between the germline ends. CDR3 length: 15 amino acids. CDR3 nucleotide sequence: TGTGCCAGCAGCCTAGGCGGTAGCGGAGACTACGAGCAGTACTTC. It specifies CASSLGGSGDYEQYF.

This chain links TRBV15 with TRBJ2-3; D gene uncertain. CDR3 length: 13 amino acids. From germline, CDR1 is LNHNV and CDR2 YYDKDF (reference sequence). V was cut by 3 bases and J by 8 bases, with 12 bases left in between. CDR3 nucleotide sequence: TGTGCCACCAGCAGGCAGGTGGGTGCTACGCAGTATTTT. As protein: CATSRQVGATQYF.

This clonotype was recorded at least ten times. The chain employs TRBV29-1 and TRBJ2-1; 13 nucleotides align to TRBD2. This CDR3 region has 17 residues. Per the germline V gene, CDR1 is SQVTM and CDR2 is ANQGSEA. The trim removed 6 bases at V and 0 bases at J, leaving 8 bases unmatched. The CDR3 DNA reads TGCAGCGTCCGCGGACTAGCGGGAGCGACCTCCTACAATGAGCAGTTCTTC. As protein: CSVRGLAGATSYNEQFF.

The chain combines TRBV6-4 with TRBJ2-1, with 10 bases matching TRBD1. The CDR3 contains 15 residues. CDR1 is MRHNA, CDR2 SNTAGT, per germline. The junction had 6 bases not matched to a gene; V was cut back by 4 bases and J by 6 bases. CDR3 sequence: CASSAGTGDANEQFF. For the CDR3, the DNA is TGTGCCAGCAGTGCGGGGACAGGGGACGCCAATGAGCAGTTCTTC.

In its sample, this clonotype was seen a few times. The CDR3 sequence: CASSQRVGTSAFF. CDR3 nucleotide sequence: TGTGCCAGCAGCCAAAGGGTCGGAACATCAGCTTTCTTT. The chain couples TRBV3-1 to TRBJ1-1; D not certain. Trimming removed 2 bases at V and 10 bases at J, with 14 bases between. The CDR3 has 13 amino acids. Germline V CDR1 and CDR2: LGHDT, YNNKEL (reference sequence).

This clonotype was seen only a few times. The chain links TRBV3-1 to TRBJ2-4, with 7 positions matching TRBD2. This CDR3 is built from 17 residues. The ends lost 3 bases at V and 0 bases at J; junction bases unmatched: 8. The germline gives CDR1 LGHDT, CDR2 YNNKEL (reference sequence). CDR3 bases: TGTGCCAGCAGCCACCTGGGGGGGGGACTAGCCAAAAACATTCAGTACTTC. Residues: CASSHLGGGLAKNIQYF.

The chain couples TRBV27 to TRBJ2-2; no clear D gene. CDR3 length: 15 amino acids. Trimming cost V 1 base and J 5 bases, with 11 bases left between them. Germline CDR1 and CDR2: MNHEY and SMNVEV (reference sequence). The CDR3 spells CASSLLGSLTGELFF. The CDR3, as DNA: TGTGCCAGCAGTTTATTGGGCAGTTTAACCGGGGAGCTGTTTTTT.

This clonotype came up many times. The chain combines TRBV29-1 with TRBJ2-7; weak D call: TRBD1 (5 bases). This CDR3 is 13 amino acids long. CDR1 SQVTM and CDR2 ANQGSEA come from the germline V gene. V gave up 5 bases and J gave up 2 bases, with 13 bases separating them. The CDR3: CSVRGQATYEQYF. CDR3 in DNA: TGCAGCGTTAGAGGACAAGCTACCTACGAGCAGTACTTC.

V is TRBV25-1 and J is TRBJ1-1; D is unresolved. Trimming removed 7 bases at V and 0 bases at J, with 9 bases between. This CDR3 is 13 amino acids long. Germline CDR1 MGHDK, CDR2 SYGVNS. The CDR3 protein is CASMGYLNTEAFF. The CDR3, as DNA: TGTGCCAGCATGGGCTATTTGAACACTGAAGCTTTCTTT.

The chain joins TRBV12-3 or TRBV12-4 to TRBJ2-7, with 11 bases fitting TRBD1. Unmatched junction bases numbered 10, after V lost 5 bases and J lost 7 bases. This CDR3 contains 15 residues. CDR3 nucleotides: TGTGCCAGCAGTATAGGACAGGGGGCTTCGGGGGAGCAGTACTTC. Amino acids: CASSIGQGASGEQYF.

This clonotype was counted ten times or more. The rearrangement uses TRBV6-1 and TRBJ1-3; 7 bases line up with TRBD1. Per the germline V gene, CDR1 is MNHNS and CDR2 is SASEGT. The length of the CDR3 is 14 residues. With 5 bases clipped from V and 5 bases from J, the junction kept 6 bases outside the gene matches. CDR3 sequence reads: CASSKQGQRNTIYF. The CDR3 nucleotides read TGTGCCAGCAGTAAACAGGGGCAACGAAACACCATATATTTT.

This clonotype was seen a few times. The CDR3 loop reads CSATGWGYGYTF. For the CDR3, the DNA is TGCAGTGCTACAGGGTGGGGCTATGGCTACACCTTC. This rearrangement joins TRBV20-1 to TRBJ1-2, with D possibly being TRBD1 (5 bases). CDR3 length equals 12 residues. Germline loops: CDR1 DFQATT, CDR2 SNEGSKA (reference sequence). Between the trimmed V and J ends, which lost 4 bases and 4 bases, there was a span of 10 bases.

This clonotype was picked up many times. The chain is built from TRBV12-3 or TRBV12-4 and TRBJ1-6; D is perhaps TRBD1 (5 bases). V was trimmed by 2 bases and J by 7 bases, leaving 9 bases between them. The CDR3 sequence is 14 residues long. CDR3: CASSLTGENSPLHF. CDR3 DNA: TGTGCCAGCAGTTTAACAGGAGAAAATTCACCCCTCCACTTT.